The 11 T cell receptor beta chains reported below all come from one sample, sequenced in a study of cytotoxic CD8 clonotypes in ibrutinib-treated CLL. Sequenced by immunoSEQ multiplex PCR; TCRdb stores in-frame clones only, minus some. The table records almost 250,000 clones, 70% of them present only once. The specimen comprised PBMCs, sampled after 24 months of ibrutinib treatment. The receptor source for this set is a human donor with chronic lymphocytic leukemia.

V and J are TRBV28 and TRBJ2-6; possibly TRBD1 for D (5 bases). The CDR3 spans 16 residues. Between the trimmed V and J ends, which lost 6 bases and 0 bases, there was a span of 12 bases. CDR1 and CDR2 from the germline V gene are MDHEN and SYDVKM. The chain's CDR3 is CASSPGMRSGANVLTF. In nucleotides, the CDR3 is TGTGCCAGCAGCCCAGGGATGCGCTCTGGGGCCAACGTCCTGACTTTC.

The chain links TRBV7-2 to TRBJ2-1; 12 bases fit TRBD2. The germline CDR1 and CDR2 sequences are SGHTA and FQGNSA. The CDR3 loop spans 16 amino acids. V lost 1 base to trimming and J lost 4 bases; unmatched junction nucleotides: 2. This CDR3 reads CASSLDLAGGYNEQFF. In DNA form, the CDR3 reads TGTGCCAGCAGCTTAGACCTAGCGGGAGGGTACAATGAGCAGTTCTTC.

V usage is TRBV4-2 and J usage is TRBJ2-1; 10 bases line up with TRBD1. The CDR3 contains 14 residues. V lost 5 bases, J lost 6 bases, and 4 bases stayed unmatched. Germline CDR1 is LGHNA and CDR2 is YNFKEQ. CDR3 sequence (DNA): TGTGCCAGCAGCGACCGGGACAGGGGCAATGAGCAGTTCTTC. Amino acids: CASSDRDRGNEQFF.

This clone was seen a single time. The chain combines TRBV6-5 with TRBJ2-7, with 8 bases lining up with TRBD2. The trim removed 10 bases at V and 3 bases at J, leaving 5 bases unmatched. The CDR3 is 12 amino acids. The germline CDR1 and CDR2 sequences are MNHEY and SVGAGI. The CDR3 is CATGRGLYEQYF. CDR3 DNA sequence: TGTGCCACCGGGAGGGGACTCTACGAGCAGTACTTC.

This clone was counted only a few times. V gene TRBV28 combines with J gene TRBJ1-5; D not certain. V lost 8 bases, J lost 3 bases, and 20 bases lay in between. CDR1 MDHEN and CDR2 SYDVKM come from the germline V gene. CDR3 length: 16 amino acids. The CDR3 protein is CASVFSSSGFNQPQHF. CDR3 in DNA: TGTGCCAGCGTGTTCTCGTCTTCGGGGTTCAATCAGCCCCAGCATTTT.

This clone has just one count. The chain is built from TRBV11-2 and TRBJ2-1; 13 positions agree with TRBD2. The germline V gene has CDR1 SGHAT and CDR2 FQNNGV. Unmatched junction bases numbered 2, after V lost 4 bases and J lost 5 bases. CDR3 size: 15 residues. CDR3 nucleotides: TGTGCCAGCAGCTCTACTAGCGGGAGGGACAATGAGCAGTTCTTC. Its protein product is CASSSTSGRDNEQFF.

V usage is TRBV5-1 and J usage is TRBJ2-4; 9 nucleotides agree with TRBD1. Germline lookup yields CDR1 SGHRS and CDR2 YFSETQ. The CDR3 is made up of 13 amino acids. J lost 10 bases, V lost 4 bases, and 6 bases had no gene match. CDR3 region: CASSMGQGGIQYF. The CDR3 DNA reads as TGCGCCAGCAGCATGGGACAGGGAGGGATTCAGTACTTC.

The chain combines TRBV19 with TRBJ2-1; tentatively, D is TRBD2 (6 bases). The CDR3 covers 16 residues. Trimming shortened V by 4 bases and J by 1 base, and 14 bases separated the two germline ends. The V gene's germline CDR1 is LNHDA and CDR2 SQIVND (reference sequence). CDR3 region: CASSRLASQSYNEQFF. The DNA of the CDR3 is TGTGCCAGTAGTAGGCTAGCGTCACAATCCTACAATGAGCAGTTCTTC. Full variable domain (missing parts from reference TRBV19 and TRBJ2-1): DGGITQSPKYLFRKEGQNVTLSCEQNLNHDAMYWYRQDPGQGLRLIYYSQIVNDFQKGDIAEGYSVSREKKESFPLTVTSAQKNPTAFYLCASSRLASQSYNEQFFGPGTRLTVL.

The rearrangement links TRBV11-2 to TRBJ2-2, with unresolved D. Germline CDR1 and CDR2: SGHAT and FQNNGV. V was shortened by 4 bases and J by 1 base, with 10 bases between the two germline ends. The CDR3 spans 15 residues. CDR3 region: CASSSMNKNTGELFF. The CDR3 DNA sequence: TGTGCCAGCAGCTCGATGAATAAGAACACCGGGGAGCTGTTTTTT.

This clone was seen a few times. V and J are TRBV29-1 and TRBJ1-2, with a tentative D call TRBD1 (6 bases). The CDR3 spans 11 residues. V was shortened by 6 bases and J by 8 bases, with 13 bases between the two germline ends. The germline gives CDR1 SQVTM, CDR2 ANQGSEA. CDR3 region: CSVATGPGYTF. The DNA of the CDR3 is TGCAGCGTCGCAACAGGGCCCGGCTACACCTTC. The variable domain in full, completed from reference TRBV29-1 and TRBJ1-2, reads SAVISQKPSRDICQRGTSLTIQCQVDSQVTMMFWYRQQPGQSLTLIATANQGSEATYESGFVIDKFPISRPNLTFSTLTVSNMSPEDSSIYLCSVATGPGYTFGSGTRLTVV.

The rearrangement uses TRBV30 and TRBJ2-1, with 8 bases that match TRBD2. CDR1 and CDR2 from the germline V gene are GTSNPN and SVGIG (reference sequence). Trimming cost V 1 base and J 6 bases; bases outside gene matches: 14. This CDR3 contains 17 residues. The CDR3 nucleotides are TGTGCCTGGAGTGAGGGGGTGTTCGGGAGGGCGGGCAATGAGCAGTTCTTC. It codes for CAWSEGVFGRAGNEQFF.